The 12 T cell receptor beta chains given below trace back to one sample, sequenced in a study of control samples from healthy donors and cancer patients (dated by TCRdb to 2020 to 2021). The protocol used for the library was the immunoSEQ multiplex PCR assay. The immuneACCESS repertoire file appears here via TCRdb, limited to in-frame rearrangements. These files lack a portion of the clones; in checked studies, under half of the deficit traces to unresolved V genes, and the cause of the others is not known. In this sample the table shows tens of thousands of clones, 75% to 95% of which occur a single time. The ten top clones hold roughly 12% of the sample. Sequenced: PBMCs. The origin of the receptors is a man aged 45-65 years with lung cancer.

The genes are TRBV30 and TRBJ1-5, with a possible D match to TRBD1 (6 bases). The germline V and J ends were trimmed by 2 bases and 5 bases, with 10 bases remaining between them. CDR1 is GTSNPN and CDR2 is SVGIG in the germline V gene (reference sequence). The CDR3 has 13 amino acids. CDR3: CAWSLQGDQPQHF. Here the CDR3 DNA reads TGTGCCTGGAGTTTACAGGGAGATCAGCCCCAGCATTTT.

This chain connects TRBV5-1 to TRBJ2-6, with 7 bases identical to TRBD1. The CDR3 spans 15 residues. V shed 4 bases, J shed 4 bases, and the junction held 5 bases outside the gene matches. Germline V CDR1 and CDR2: SGHRS, YFSETQ. CDR3 in amino acids: CASSRTGEGANVLTF. The CDR3 region has the DNA TGCGCCAGCAGCCGAACAGGGGAAGGGGCCAACGTCCTGACTTTC.

The V and J genes are TRBV10-2 and TRBJ2-6, with a possible D match to TRBD2 (6 bases). The CDR3 loop spans 15 amino acids. Trimming took 2 bases from V and 4 from J, leaving 9 bases between them. CDR1 and CDR2 from the germline V gene are WSHSY and SAAADI. CDR3 amino acids: CASSERGRGANVLTF. DNA of the CDR3: TGCGCCAGCAGTGAGCGGGGGAGGGGGGCCAACGTCCTGACTTTC.

CDR3 residues: CASSQGLPLGNTIYF. The CDR3 nucleotides read TGTGCCAGCAGCCAAGGACTCCCTCTAGGAAACACCATATATTTT. V and J are TRBV3-1 (or the pseudogene TRBV3-2) and TRBJ1-3; D remains unclear. Germline V lookup: CDR1 LGHDT, CDR2 YNNKEL (reference sequence). Trimming took off 1 base at V and 4 bases at J, with 11 bases between the two ends. The CDR3 has 15 residues.

This clone came up once. This chain links TRBV9 with TRBJ2-5; D remains unclear. There are 12 residues in the CDR3. Trimming left V 9 bases short and J 4 bases short, with 13 bases between. Germline-derived CDR1 and CDR2 are SGDLS and YYNGEE. In nucleotides, the CDR3 is TGTGCCACCTTCAAAATATCAGAGACCCAGTACTTC. It yields the protein CATFKISETQYF.

The gene calls are TRBV2 and TRBJ1-5, with D maybe TRBD1 (6 bases). With 2 bases removed from V and 1 base from J, the gap between germline ends came to 9 bases. CDR1 and CDR2 from the germline V gene are SNHLY and FYNNEI. This CDR3 comprises 15 residues. The CDR3 is CASSELRGSNQPQHF. In DNA, the CDR3 is TGTGCCAGCAGTGAACTCAGGGGCAGCAATCAGCCCCAGCATTTT.

The CDR3 sequence is CAISGGGMNTEAFF. The CDR3 DNA reads TGTGCCATCAGTGGGGGGGGGATGAACACTGAAGCTTTCTTT. The J gene is TRBJ1-1, the V gene TRBV10-3; D is perhaps TRBD1 (5 bases). V shed 4 bases and J shed 0 bases, with 9 bases lying between them. The CDR3 runs 14 residues. Germline lookup yields CDR1 ENHRY and CDR2 SYGVKD.

CDR3 in amino acids: CASLTDNPNQPQHF. The CDR3 DNA follows: TGTGCCAGCCTAACAGATAACCCCAATCAGCCCCAGCATTTT. The gene calls are TRBV6-5 and TRBJ1-5; no clear D gene. Deletions cut 8 bases from V and 3 bases from J, with 14 bases between. CDR3 length equals 14 residues. Germline lookup yields CDR1 MNHEY and CDR2 SVGAGI.

The V gene is TRBV12-5, the J gene TRBJ1-5; D perhaps matches TRBD1 (6 bases). CDR1 is LGHNT and CDR2 is FRNRAP in the germline V gene. The CDR3 contains 15 residues. V lost 6 bases, J lost 0 bases, and 12 bases lay in between. The CDR3 spells CASGSDSYSNQPQHF. The CDR3 nucleotides are TGTGCTAGTGGCTCGGACAGCTATAGCAATCAGCCCCAGCATTTT.

This clone is deemed medium-sized. J is TRBJ1-1 and V is TRBV7-9; no definite D call. Per germline, CDR1 SEHNR and CDR2 FQNEAQ (reference sequence). The CDR3 extends over 11 amino acids. V was shortened by 5 bases and J by 2 bases, with 3 bases between the two germline ends. The CDR3 coding sequence is TGTGCCAGCAGCCAAAACACTGAAGCTTTCTTT. Encoded protein: CASSQNTEAFF.

This clone was counted between two and nine times. V and J are TRBV12-5 and TRBJ1-2; D is undetermined. V was clipped by 5 bases and J by 0 bases, with 10 bases between them. CDR3 length: 14 residues. CDR1 is LGHNT and CDR2 is FRNRAP in the germline V gene. The CDR3, as DNA: TGTGCTAGTGGTCTGACATACACTAACTATGGCTACACCTTC. Translating gives CASGLTYTNYGYTF.

This chain joins TRBV7-2 and TRBJ1-1; D is perhaps TRBD1 (5 bases). V was pared by 3 bases and J by 4 bases, with 12 bases between. CDR1 SGHTA and CDR2 FQGNSA come from the germline V gene. There are 14 residues in the CDR3. The CDR3 is CASSFQGWSTEAFF. The CDR3 DNA sequence: TGTGCCAGCAGCTTTCAGGGTTGGAGCACTGAAGCTTTCTTT.